The clone carrying this T cell receptor beta chain was counted once. Antigen specificity is unknown. Germline V gene sequence: CDR1 SGHRS, CDR2 YFSETQ. Trimming cost V 4 bases and J 6 bases; bases outside gene matches: 4. The CDR3 is 14 residues long. These data originate in a study of Ad26.COV2.S vaccination and SARS-CoV-2 variants. At the level of the study: The donor was enrolled in the Ad26.COV2.S arm of the COV1001 trial. Study results and caveats: Participants in the vaccine arm had higher spike-specific TCR breadth; placebo recipients had lower. Analyses that measured TCR breadth and depth may have underestimated total T cell responses. Breadth, reportedly substantial, characterized the spike-specific CD8+ and CD4+ T cell responses after vaccination.

Described treatment: some 20 received Ad26.COV2.S at low or high dose, single or two shots; roughly 5 received placebo; per-sample allocation not given. Sampling was performed 63 days after the first vaccine or placebo injection. Clones were read by immunoSEQ multiplex PCR, and TCRdb kept only the in-frame ones, dropping some. Among 380,000 or so clones listed, about four fifths were seen once. Here the sequenced sample was peripheral blood, taken in a trial of Ad26.COV2.S vaccine versus placebo. The receptor's source is a person aged 18-65 years who received the Ad26.COV2.S COVID-19 vaccine or a placebo. The V and J genes are TRBV5-1 and TRBJ2-3; 11 bases align to TRBD2. As DNA, the CDR3 is TGCGCCAGCAGCCCCACTAGCGGGAGTGATACGCAGTATTTT. This sequence encodes CASSPTSGSDTQYF.